This T cell receptor (beta chain) derives from a study of regulatory T cells in long-lasting Graves disease (dated by TCRdb to about 2021). About the full investigation: To count as having persistent Graves' disease, a patient had to have received antithyroid drug treatment for over 5 years with TSH receptor autoantibodies remaining persistently positive. Patients with persistent Graves' disease were compared with patients with newly diagnosed Graves' disease using TCR sequencing and RNA sequencing of peripheral blood. The study was registered as a clinical trial and conducted in China. A total of around 35 samples underwent TCR sequencing: about 13 from persistent and roughly 20 from newly diagnosed Graves' disease patients. Persistent Graves' disease patients in the clinical cohort had taken antithyroid drugs for around 10 years on average.

Per the publication, the time point label means: persistent/refractory GD, antithyroid drugs over 5 years with positive TRAb. RNA was extracted from PBMCs in TRIzol for both TCR sequencing and RNA sequencing. The diagnosis of Graves' disease was made according to American Thyroid Association guidelines. The patients came from an endocrinology department in Xi'an, China. Each patient gave approximately 8.8 milliliters of peripheral blood, collected in an EDTA anticoagulant tube. Ficoll Paque Plus density gradient separation was used to isolate PBMCs, and no further T cell sorting was performed. An Agilent 2100 Bioanalyzer and agarose gel were used to assess RNA quality, and a NanoDrop 2000 was used to measure RNA concentration. Findings and caveats that apply to the study as a whole: The small sample size was acknowledged by the authors as a limitation that may reduce accuracy. Lower TCR Shannon entropy and fewer highly expanded clones were observed in persistent Graves' disease patients than in newly diagnosed patients, which suggested clonal expansion. Persistent patients shared more public clonotypes among themselves (2,741) than newly diagnosed patients did (about 900). Because the primary lesion, thyroid tissue, could not be accessed, the study looked at peripheral blood alone. Only the TCR beta chain was sequenced and analyzed. Persistent disease showed preferential use of TRBV28, TRBJ1-2 and TRBJ2-5, whereas newly diagnosed disease favored TRBV20-1 and TRBJ2-1.

The CDR1 and CDR2 encoded by the germline V gene (reference sequence) are MNHNY and SVGAGI. The CDR3 goes from the cysteine to the phenylalanine over 15 residues. The read is trimmed to its CDR3 DNA, 45 bases read in frame from base 1. V is pared back by 0 bases and J by 4 bases, with 12 bases lying between the germline termini. The library came from multiplex PCR. Sequencing was carried out with an Illumina HiSeq 4000. To build TCR beta libraries, CDR3 regions were amplified by Arm-PCR using iRepertoire HTBI primers. Before sequencing, the PCR products went through gel purification. In the source study's methods: Gene usage analysis of CDR3 amino acid clonotypes used the roughly 60 TRBV and fewer than 15 TRBJ segments found across samples. Filtered high-quality paired reads were merged into contigs using COPE and FqMerger. BLAST was used to align contigs to the IMGT TRBV, TRBD and TRBJ reference genes, and CDR3 was defined following IMGT. Clonotypes above 0.1% frequency were classified as highly expanded clones. Repertoire diversity was measured by Shannon entropy, and V-J evenness by the Gini coefficient. A clonotype found in more than one individual was treated as public. The public reads were run again by TCRdb, first through fastp at Q25 and then through MiXCR, and only productive beta chains were kept. Rows merge per CDR3 protein into single entries with the most common DNA and genes. The V and J calls shown here were made by TCRdb, not taken from the authors' results. This sample lists roughly 450,000 distinct CDR3 sequences; roughly 22% were detected once. The ten largest clonotypes hold about an eighth of the sample.

This clonotype came up a few times. The clone's antigen remains unknown. No quality values exist for individual bases; no much larger clone is one base distant. Recombination connected TRBV6-6 to TRBJ1-1, with TRBD1 tentatively as D gene (6 bases match). The material sequenced was peripheral blood mononuclear cells (PBMCs), taken when the disease was refractory, from a patient treated with antithyroid drugs. This TCR derives from a female donor with Graves disease. Here the CDR3 is given as CASSYSPGAGTEAFF. The DNA sequence follows: TGTGCCAGCAGTTACTCGCCGGGGGCGGGCACTGAAGCTTTCTTT.